Below are 15 T cell receptor beta chains sequenced from a single sample in a study of blood T cells in healthy people across ages. A second PCR, run for about 6 to 11 cycles, used a sample-barcoded 5' primer plus a J-beta primer mix. Via MiXCR, TCRdb re-called the 5' RACE reads, giving one row per CDR3 protein. The table has under 1,000,000 distinct CDR3 sequences, around 34% seen once. The sample consisted of blood. The receptors originated from a man aged 18 to 30 in good health.

This chain connects TRBV20-1 to TRBJ1-1; D is ambiguous. V was clipped by 3 bases and J by 4 bases, with 9 bases between them. CDR3 length: 12 amino acids. Germline V CDR1 and CDR2: DFQATT, SNEGSKA (reference sequence). DNA for the CDR3: TGCAGTGCTAGTTTCGGTCGCACTGAAGCTTTCTTT. It codes for CSASFGRTEAFF.

V usage is TRBV7-9 and J usage is TRBJ1-1, with no clear D. The V end was cut by 3 bases, the J end by 0 bases, with 8 bases between. CDR1 is SEHNR, CDR2 FQNEAQ, per germline (reference sequence). The CDR3 runs 14 residues. In DNA form, the CDR3 reads TGTGCCAGCAGCTTCTACAGCATGAACACTGAAGCTTTCTTT. It translates to CASSFYSMNTEAFF.

Comment on this clonotype: A much larger clone is a single base away; this may be a read error. The chain joins TRBV7-2 to TRBJ2-7, with D hard to call. Per the germline V gene, CDR1 is SGHTA and CDR2 is FQGNSA. The ends were cut back, 2 bases at V and 6 bases at J, with 5 bases in the middle. The length of the CDR3 is 11 residues. CDR3 sequence (DNA): TGTGCCAGCAGCTTAAACTCCGAGCAGTACTTC. As protein: CASSLNSEQYF.

The CDR3 region is CASSGETGNGETQYF. The DNA for the CDR3 is TGCGCCAGCAGCGGAGAGACAGGAAACGGAGAGACCCAGTACTTC. This sequence joins TRBV5-1 and TRBJ2-5; possibly TRBD1 for D (6 bases). Germline V lookup: CDR1 SGHRS, CDR2 YFSETQ. Trimming removed 4 bases from V and 4 bases from J, with 17 bases in between. This CDR3 is 15 amino acids long.

There are a few counts of this clonotype. The genes are TRBV7-2 and TRBJ2-5; 9 nucleotides line up with TRBD2. Germline V lookup: CDR1 SGHTA, CDR2 FQGNSA. Losses at the gene ends were 5 bases for V and 4 bases for J; bases not matched to a gene: 8. This CDR3 is built from 15 residues. CDR3 bases: TGTGCCAGCAGCGGGCTAGGCGGGGGGGGAGAGACCCAGTACTTC. This translates into CASSGLGGGGETQYF.

This clonotype was counted between two and nine times. The V and J genes are TRBV20-1 and TRBJ1-1; D remains ambiguous. Germline CDR1 reads DFQATT; CDR2 reads SNEGSKA (reference sequence). The CDR3 has 15 amino acids. V gave up 5 bases and J gave up 1 base, with 17 bases separating them. This chain's CDR3 is CSAPSIDKENTEAFF. In DNA form, the CDR3 reads TGCAGTGCTCCTTCGATCGACAAGGAGAACACTGAAGCTTTCTTT.

This clonotype appeared a few times. The CDR3 nucleotides are TGTGCCAGCAGTTGGGGACTAGCGGGGGGTAGCAATGAGCAGTTCTTC. Translation: CASSWGLAGGSNEQFF. This sequence joins TRBV12-3 or TRBV12-4 and TRBJ2-1; TRBD2 matches at 15 bases. This CDR3 region has 16 residues. Trimming at V came to 4 bases and at J to 6 bases, leaving 4 bases not matched to a gene.

This clonotype was counted once. A single base is all that separates this from a far larger clone, so a read error is likely. This chain uses TRBV27 with TRBJ1-2; 7 nucleotides line up with TRBD1. The CDR3 runs to 13 residues. In germline, CDR1 is MNHEY, CDR2 SMNVEV (reference sequence). The CDR3 DNA sequence: TGTGCCAGCAGCCCGGGACAGAACTATGGCTGCACCTTC. This codes for CASSPGQNYGCTF.

V is TRBV6-2 or TRBV6-3 and J is TRBJ2-1; no clear D. Germline V lookup: CDR1 MNHEY, CDR2 SVGEGT. The CDR3 length is 15 residues. Trimming removed 4 bases from V and 3 bases from J, with 13 bases in between. The CDR3 region has the DNA TGTGCCAGCAGTTTGTTAGCCAGCCTCTACAATGAGCAGTTCTTC. As protein: CASSLLASLYNEQFF.

The V gene is TRBV5-1, the J gene TRBJ2-2; TRBD1 aligns across 10 bases. CDR3 length: 17 amino acids. V lost 0 bases, J lost 3 bases, and 5 bases stayed unmatched. Germline CDR1 and CDR2: SGHRS and YFSETQ. CDR3 sequence (DNA): TGCGCCAGCAGCTTGGAGTTCGGACAGGGGGACACCGGGGAGCTGTTTTTT. Translated: CASSLEFGQGDTGELFF.

V usage is TRBV7-9 and J usage is TRBJ1-2; 7 positions match TRBD1. The trim removed 4 bases at V and 4 bases at J, leaving 9 bases unmatched. The CDR3 length is 15 residues. Germline V gives CDR1 SEHNR, CDR2 FQNEAQ (reference sequence). The CDR3 is CASSSPGRDSYGYTF. CDR3 DNA: TGTGCCAGCAGCTCCCCCGGACGGGACAGCTATGGCTACACCTTC.

The V and J genes are TRBV6-2 or TRBV6-3 and TRBJ2-3; 9 nucleotides match TRBD1. Germline V lookup: CDR1 MNHEY, CDR2 SVGEGT. Trimming at V came to 2 bases and at J to 2 bases, leaving 2 bases not matched to a gene. CDR3 length: 15 residues. The CDR3 coding sequence is TGTGCCAGCAGTTACCGGGACAGGGTCACAGATACGCAGTATTTT. Residues: CASSYRDRVTDTQYF.

The V call is TRBV3-1, the J call TRBJ2-7; weak D call: TRBD1 (6 bases). V was cut by 1 base and J by 3 bases, with 10 bases left in between. The CDR3 runs to 14 residues. Germline V gene data show CDR1 as LGHDT and CDR2 as YNNKEL (reference sequence). The CDR3 loop is CASSQADRLYEQYF. CDR3 bases: TGTGCCAGCAGCCAAGCGGACAGACTCTACGAGCAGTACTTC.

In this sample, this clonotype turned up once. This sequence joins TRBV7-2 and TRBJ2-1; the D gene is possibly TRBD1 (7 bases). The tail of the sequence fits TRBJ2-7 better, so the J call may be wrong. The germline CDR1 and CDR2 sequences are SGHTA and FQGNSA. The CDR3 extends over 18 amino acids. The DNA of the CDR3 is TGTGCCAGCAGCTTAGCGCCCCCAGGGGGGAGCTCCTACAATGAGCAGTACTTC. Its translation is CASSLAPPGGSSYNEQYF.

This clonotype came up many times. The gene calls are TRBV4-1 and TRBJ2-1, with 8 bases lining up with TRBD1. Trimming cost V 5 bases and J 10 bases; bases outside gene matches: 13. There are 15 residues in the CDR3. Germline V CDR1 and CDR2: MGHRA, YSYEKL. The chain's CDR3 is CASSKGQGRDSEQFF. As DNA, the CDR3 is TGCGCCAGCAGCAAAGGACAGGGTAGGGATTCGGAGCAGTTCTTC.